This note documents a single T cell receptor beta chain sequence. All enrollees were about 18 to 89 years old and from about two dozen US areas. Assignments of participants to cohorts depended upon their own reported clinical history. These data come from a study of blood T cell repertoires in COVID-19. V shed 4 bases and J 8 bases; nucleotides not matched to a gene: 11. This CDR3 is built from 16 residues. Germline-derived CDR1 and CDR2 are MNHEY and SVGAGI. Authors' analysis steps: Amplification from reference gene primers served as the basis for estimated nucleated cell counts. The assay was immunoSEQ multiplex PCR, and TCRdb's table has in-frame clones only and misses some. V and J calls and clone size come straight from that table; D and trimming were deduced from the DNA. The table includes over 250,000 clones, roughly 91% detected once.

The source of this sequence is a man aged 40-49 years who had recovered from COVID-19. The chain recombines TRBV6-5 with TRBJ1-6; 7 bases match TRBD1. The sequencing input was PBMCs or T cells enriched from blood (not recorded which). The CDR3 region is CASSFTLQGSYSPLHF. DNA for the CDR3: TGTGCCAGCAGTTTCACCCTACAGGGGAGCTATTCACCCCTCCACTTT.